This T cell receptor (beta chain) was profiled in a study of blood T cell repertoires in COVID-19. The overall study: Italy, Spain and the United States were the sources of the convalescent and acute COVID-19 samples.

Germline CDR1 reads SGHVS; CDR2 reads FQNEAQ. Trimming took 5 bases from V and 6 from J; bases not matched to a gene: 11. CDR3 length: 15 residues. The protocol was immunoSEQ multiplex PCR, while the TCRdb copy is restricted to in-frame clones and leaves out a portion. The sample contains some 460,000 clones, about nine tenths of which appear only once. Self-reported history from a screening survey and questionnaire set each donor's cohort. The rearrangement joins TRBV7-8 to TRBJ2-7, with 9 bases lining up with TRBD2. The TCR sequence derives from a woman aged 18-30 years who had recovered from COVID-19. Specimen: PBMCs or T cells enriched from blood (not recorded which). The CDR3 region has the DNA TGTGCCAGCAGCCCGGTTGCGGGGGGGTACGGCGAGCAGTACTTC. This encodes CASSPVAGGYGEQYF.